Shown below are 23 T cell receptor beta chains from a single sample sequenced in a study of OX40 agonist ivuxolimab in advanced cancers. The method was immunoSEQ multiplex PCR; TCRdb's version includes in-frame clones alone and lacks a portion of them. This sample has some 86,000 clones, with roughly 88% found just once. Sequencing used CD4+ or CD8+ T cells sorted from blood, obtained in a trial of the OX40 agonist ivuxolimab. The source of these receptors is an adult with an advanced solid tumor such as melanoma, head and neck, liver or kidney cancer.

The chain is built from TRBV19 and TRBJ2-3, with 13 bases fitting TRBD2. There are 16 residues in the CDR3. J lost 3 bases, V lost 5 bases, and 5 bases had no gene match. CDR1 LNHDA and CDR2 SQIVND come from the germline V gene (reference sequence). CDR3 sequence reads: CASSPQGLAGTDTQYF. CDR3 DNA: TGTGCCAGTAGTCCTCAGGGACTAGCGGGAACAGATACGCAGTATTTT. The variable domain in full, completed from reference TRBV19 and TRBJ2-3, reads DGGITQSPKYLFRKEGQNVTLSCEQNLNHDAMYWYRQDPGQGLRLIYYSQIVNDFQKGDIAEGYSVSREKKESFPLTVTSAQKNPTAFYLCASSPQGLAGTDTQYFGPGTRLTVL.

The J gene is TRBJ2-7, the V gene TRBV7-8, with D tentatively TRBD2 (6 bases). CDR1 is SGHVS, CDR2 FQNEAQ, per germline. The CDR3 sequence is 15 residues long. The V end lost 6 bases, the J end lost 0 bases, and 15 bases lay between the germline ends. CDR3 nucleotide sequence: TGTGCCAGCAGTGTTAGGTCCGGGAGCTCCTACGAGCAGTACTTC. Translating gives CASSVRSGSSYEQYF.

The CDR3 loop reads CATSRLPRDTQYF. CDR3 nucleotides: TGTGCCACCAGCAGACTACCCCGGGATACGCAGTATTTT. The chain recombines TRBV15 with TRBJ2-3; D gene uncertain. Trimming took off 2 bases at V and 6 bases at J, with 9 bases between the two ends. CDR3 length: 13 residues. CDR1 is LNHNV and CDR2 is YYDKDF in the germline V gene (reference sequence).

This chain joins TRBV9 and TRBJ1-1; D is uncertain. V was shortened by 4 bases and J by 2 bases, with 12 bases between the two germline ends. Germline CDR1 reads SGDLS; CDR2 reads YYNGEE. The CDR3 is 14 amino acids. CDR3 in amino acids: CASSWTASNTEAFF. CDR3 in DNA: TGTGCCAGCAGCTGGACCGCTTCTAACACTGAAGCTTTCTTT.

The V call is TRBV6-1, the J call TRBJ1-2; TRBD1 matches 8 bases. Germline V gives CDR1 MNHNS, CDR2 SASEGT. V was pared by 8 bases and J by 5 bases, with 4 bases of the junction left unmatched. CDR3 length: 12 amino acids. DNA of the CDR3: TGTGCCAGCTTAGGGACAGGTTATGGCTACACCTTC. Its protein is CASLGTGYGYTF.

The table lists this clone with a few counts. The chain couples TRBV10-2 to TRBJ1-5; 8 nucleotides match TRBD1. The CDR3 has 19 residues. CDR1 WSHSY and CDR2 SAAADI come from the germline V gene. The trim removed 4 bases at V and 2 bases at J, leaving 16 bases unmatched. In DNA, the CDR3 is TGCGCCAGCAGTGCCCCCATCTGGGAATCGGGACAGGGCAATCAGCCCCAGCATTTT. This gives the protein CASSAPIWESGQGNQPQHF.

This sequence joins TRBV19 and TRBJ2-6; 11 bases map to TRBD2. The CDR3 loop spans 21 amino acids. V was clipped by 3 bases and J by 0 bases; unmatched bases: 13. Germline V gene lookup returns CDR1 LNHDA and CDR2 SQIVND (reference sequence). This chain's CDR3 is CASSMWDLGLAGSSGANVLTF. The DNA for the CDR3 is TGTGCCAGTAGTATGTGGGACCTAGGACTAGCGGGTTCCTCTGGGGCCAACGTCCTGACTTTC. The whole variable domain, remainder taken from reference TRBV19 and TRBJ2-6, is DGGITQSPKYLFRKEGQNVTLSCEQNLNHDAMYWYRQDPGQGLRLIYYSQIVNDFQKGDIAEGYSVSREKKESFPLTVTSAQKNPTAFYLCASSMWDLGLAGSSGANVLTFGAGSRLTVL.

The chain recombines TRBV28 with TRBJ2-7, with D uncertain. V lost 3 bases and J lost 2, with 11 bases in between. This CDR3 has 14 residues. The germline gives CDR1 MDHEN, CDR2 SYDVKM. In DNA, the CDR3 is TGTGCCAGCAGTTTCTTAGGGCGGACCTACGAGCAGTACTTC. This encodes CASSFLGRTYEQYF.

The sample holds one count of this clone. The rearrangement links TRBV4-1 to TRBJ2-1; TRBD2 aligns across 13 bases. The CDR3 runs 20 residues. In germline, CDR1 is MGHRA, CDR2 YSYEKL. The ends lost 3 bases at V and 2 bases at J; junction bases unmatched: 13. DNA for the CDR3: TGCGCCAGCAGCCATCAACCGGGACTAGCGGGAAGGTCGGCCTACAATGAGCAGTTCTTC. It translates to CASSHQPGLAGRSAYNEQFF.

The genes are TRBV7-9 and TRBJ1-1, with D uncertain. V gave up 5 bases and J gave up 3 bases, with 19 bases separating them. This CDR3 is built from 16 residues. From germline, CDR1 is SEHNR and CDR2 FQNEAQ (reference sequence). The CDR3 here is CASSPPRELLDTEAFF. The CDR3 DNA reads TGTGCCAGCAGCCCACCTCGCGAACTCCTCGACACTGAAGCTTTCTTT.

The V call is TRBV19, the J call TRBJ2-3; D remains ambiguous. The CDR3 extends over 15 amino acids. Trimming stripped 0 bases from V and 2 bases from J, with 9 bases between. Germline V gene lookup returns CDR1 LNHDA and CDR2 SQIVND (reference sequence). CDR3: CASSIDTENTDTQYF. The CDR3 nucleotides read TGTGCCAGTAGTATAGATACGGAAAACACAGATACGCAGTATTTT.

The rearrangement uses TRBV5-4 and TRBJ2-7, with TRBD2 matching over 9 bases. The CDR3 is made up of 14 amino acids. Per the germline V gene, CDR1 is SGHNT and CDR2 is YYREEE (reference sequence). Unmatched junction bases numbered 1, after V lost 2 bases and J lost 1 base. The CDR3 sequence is CASSLAGGSYEQYF. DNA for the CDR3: TGTGCCAGCAGCTTAGCGGGAGGATCCTACGAGCAGTACTTC.

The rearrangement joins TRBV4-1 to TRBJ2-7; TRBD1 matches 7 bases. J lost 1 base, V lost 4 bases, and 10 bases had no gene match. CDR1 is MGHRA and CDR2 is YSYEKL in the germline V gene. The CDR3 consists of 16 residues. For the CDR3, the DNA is TGCGCCAGCAGCCGGCACAAGGGGGCGGGTTCCTACGAGCAGTACTTC. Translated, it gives CASSRHKGAGSYEQYF.

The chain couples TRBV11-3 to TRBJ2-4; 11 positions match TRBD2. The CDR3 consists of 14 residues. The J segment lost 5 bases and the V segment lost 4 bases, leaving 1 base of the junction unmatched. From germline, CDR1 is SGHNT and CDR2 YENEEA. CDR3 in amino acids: CASSSGLAENIQYF. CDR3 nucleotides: TGTGCCAGCAGCTCGGGACTAGCGGAAAACATTCAGTACTTC.

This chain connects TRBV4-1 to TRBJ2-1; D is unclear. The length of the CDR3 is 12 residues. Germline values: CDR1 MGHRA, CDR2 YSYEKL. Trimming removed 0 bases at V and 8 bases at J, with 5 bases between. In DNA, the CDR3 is TGCGCCAGCAGCCAAGATCTGGATGAGCAGTTCTTC. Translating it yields CASSQDLDEQFF.

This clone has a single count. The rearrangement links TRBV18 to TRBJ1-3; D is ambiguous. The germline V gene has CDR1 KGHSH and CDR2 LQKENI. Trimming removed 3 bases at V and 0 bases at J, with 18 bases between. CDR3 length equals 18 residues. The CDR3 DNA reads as TGTGCCAGCTCACCCCCCACTGGGAGGGAGGACTCTGGAAACACCATATATTTT. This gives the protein CASSPPTGREDSGNTIYF.

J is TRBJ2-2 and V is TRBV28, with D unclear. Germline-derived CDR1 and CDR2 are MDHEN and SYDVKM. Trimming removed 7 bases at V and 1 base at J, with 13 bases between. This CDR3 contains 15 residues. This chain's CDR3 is CASTFLLGNTGELFF. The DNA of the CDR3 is TGTGCCAGCACCTTCCTCCTAGGGAACACCGGGGAGCTGTTTTTT.

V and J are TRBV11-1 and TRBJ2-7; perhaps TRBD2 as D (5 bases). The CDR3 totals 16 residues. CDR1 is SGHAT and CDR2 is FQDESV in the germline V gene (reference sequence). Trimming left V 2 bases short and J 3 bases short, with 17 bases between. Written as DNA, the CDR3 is TGTGCCAGCAGCTTACAACATGGGAGACCATACTACGAGCAGTACTTC. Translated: CASSLQHGRPYYEQYF.

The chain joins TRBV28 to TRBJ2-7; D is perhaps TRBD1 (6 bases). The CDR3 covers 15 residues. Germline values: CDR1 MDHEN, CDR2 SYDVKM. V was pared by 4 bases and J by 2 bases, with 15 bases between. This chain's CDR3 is CASSSDSLATYEQYF. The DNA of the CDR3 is TGTGCCAGCAGTTCGGACAGCCTGGCAACCTACGAGCAGTACTTC. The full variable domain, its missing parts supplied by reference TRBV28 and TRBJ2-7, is DVKVTQSSRYLVKRTGEKVFLECVQDMDHENMFWYRQDPGLGLRLIYFSYDVKMKEKGDIPEGYSVSREKKERFSLILESASTNQTSMYLCASSSDSLATYEQYFGPGTRLTVT.

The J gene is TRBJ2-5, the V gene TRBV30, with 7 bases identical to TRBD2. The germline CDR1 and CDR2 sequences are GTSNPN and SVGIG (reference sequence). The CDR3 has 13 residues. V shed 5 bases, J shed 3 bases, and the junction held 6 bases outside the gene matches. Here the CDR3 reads CAWSLLAEETQYF. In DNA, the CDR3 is TGTGCCTGGTCTCTGCTAGCGGAAGAGACCCAGTACTTC.

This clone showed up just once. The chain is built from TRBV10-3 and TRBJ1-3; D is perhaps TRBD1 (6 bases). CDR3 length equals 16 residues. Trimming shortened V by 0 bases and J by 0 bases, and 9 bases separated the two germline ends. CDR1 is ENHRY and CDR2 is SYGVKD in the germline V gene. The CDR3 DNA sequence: TGTGCCATCAGTGAGTCGGAACAGGGCTCTGGAAACACCATATATTTT. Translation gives CAISESEQGSGNTIYF.

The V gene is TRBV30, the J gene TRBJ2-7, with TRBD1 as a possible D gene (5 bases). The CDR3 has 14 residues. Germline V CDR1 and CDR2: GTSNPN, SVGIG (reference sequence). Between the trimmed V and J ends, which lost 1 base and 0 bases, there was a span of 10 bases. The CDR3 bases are TGTGCCTGGAGTGAGGGGTGGAGCTCCTACGAGCAGTACTTC. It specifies CAWSEGWSSYEQYF.

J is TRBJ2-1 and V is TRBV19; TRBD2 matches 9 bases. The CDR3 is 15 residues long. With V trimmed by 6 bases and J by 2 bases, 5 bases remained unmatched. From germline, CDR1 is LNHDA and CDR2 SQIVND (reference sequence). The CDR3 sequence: CASRRLAETYNEQFF. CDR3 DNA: TGTGCCAGTAGGCGACTAGCGGAGACCTACAATGAGCAGTTCTTC.